This TCR beta chain was profiled in a study of OX40 agonist ivuxolimab in advanced cancers. Whole-study findings and limits: Clonal expansion by week 6 occurred in CD4+ and CD8+ blood T cells (at 0.1 to 3.0 mg/kg).

About this clone itself: Its antigen is unidentified.

Germline V lookup: CDR1 SGHAT, CDR2 FQNNGV. The CDR3 spans 13 residues. V shed 3 bases and J shed 7 bases, with 10 bases lying between them. No patient had autoimmune disease or received systemic immunosuppression. The assay was immunoSEQ multiplex PCR, and TCRdb's table has in-frame clones only and misses some. Among approximately 50,000 clones listed, approximately 86% were seen once. The sample in question was CD4+ or CD8+ T cells sorted from blood, obtained in a trial of the OX40 agonist ivuxolimab. The chain carries TRBV11-2 and TRBJ1-5, with unresolved D. This receptor was obtained from an adult with an advanced solid tumor such as melanoma, head and neck, liver or kidney cancer. For the CDR3, the DNA is TGTGCCAGCAGCTTGTCAGGAGGCCAGCCCCAGCATTTT. The encoded protein is CASSLSGGQPQHF. The variable domain in full, with the rest retrieved from reference TRBV11-2 and TRBJ1-5, is EAGVAQSPRYKIIEKRQSVAFWCNPISGHATLYWYQQILGQGPKLLIQFQNNGVVDDSQLPKDRFSAERLKGVDSTLKIQPAKLEDSAVYLCASSLSGGQPQHFGDGTRLSIL.